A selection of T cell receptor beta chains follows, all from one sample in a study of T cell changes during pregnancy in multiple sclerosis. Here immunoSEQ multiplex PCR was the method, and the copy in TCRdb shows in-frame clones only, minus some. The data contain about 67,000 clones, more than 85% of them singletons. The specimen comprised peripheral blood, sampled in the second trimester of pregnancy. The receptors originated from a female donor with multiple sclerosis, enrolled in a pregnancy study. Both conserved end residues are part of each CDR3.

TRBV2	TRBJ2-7	CASSVQGYEQYF
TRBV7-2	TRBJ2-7	CASSDSLDRGTPRYF
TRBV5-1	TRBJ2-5	CASSFTGTGSQETQYF
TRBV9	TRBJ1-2	CASSEGGAASHYGYTF
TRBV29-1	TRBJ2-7	CSARDTPVEQYF
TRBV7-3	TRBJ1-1	CASSLNPGRNTEAFF
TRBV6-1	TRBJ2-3	CASSELGSGGTDTQYF
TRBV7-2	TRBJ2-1	CASSLGDRVANEQFF
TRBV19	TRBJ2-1	CASSIGAINEQFF
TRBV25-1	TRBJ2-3	CASRRGTGQITDTQYF
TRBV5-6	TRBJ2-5	CASSLPGQETQYF
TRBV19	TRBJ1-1	CASILKGEKAEAFF
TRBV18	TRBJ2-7	CASSRGAGGAPHEQYF
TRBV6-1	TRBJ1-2	CASSARDSRLYGDYTF
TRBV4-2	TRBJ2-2	CASSQGVPVTGELFF
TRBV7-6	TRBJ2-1	CASSLTSNEQFF
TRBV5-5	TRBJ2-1	CASSLVWASGIMSVEFF
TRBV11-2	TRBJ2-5	CASSFQGGGETQYF
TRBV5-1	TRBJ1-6	CASRGDPGGSPLHF
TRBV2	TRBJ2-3	CASSVGGAFTDTQYF
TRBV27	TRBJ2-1	CASRGLAAYNEQFF
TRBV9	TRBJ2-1	CASSVGGGAGPRPNEQFF
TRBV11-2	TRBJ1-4	CASSLGLLLSNEKLFF
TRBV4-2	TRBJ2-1	CASSQASGRYYNEQFF
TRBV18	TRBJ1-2	CASSPAYRETHYGYTF
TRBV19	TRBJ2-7	CASSSVYPYEQYF
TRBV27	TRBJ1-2	CASRRTGEAGYTF
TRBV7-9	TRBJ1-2	CASSSRDNYGYTF
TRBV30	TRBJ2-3	CAWSASRTSGSSDTQYF
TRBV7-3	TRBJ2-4	CASSFGGENIQYF
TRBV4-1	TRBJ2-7	CASSDGGAGEQYF
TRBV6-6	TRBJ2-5	CASRRQGIRETQYF
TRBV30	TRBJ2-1	CAWSAGLAAYNEQFF
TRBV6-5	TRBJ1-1	CASSYSPDRSAEAFF
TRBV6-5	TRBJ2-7	CASRAPGTVYEQYF
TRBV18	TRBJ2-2	CASSPLTTGELFF
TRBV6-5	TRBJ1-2	CASSPPRTGAYGYTF
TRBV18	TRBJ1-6	CASSPRQGAPLHF
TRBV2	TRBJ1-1	CASSVEQGVTEAFF